A selection of T cell receptor beta chains follows, all from one sample in a study of CD8+CD57+ T cells in acquired aplastic anemia. TCRdb itself ran the reads through MiXCR, one entry per CDR3 protein. The table shows about 420,000 distinct CDR3 sequences, with under 80% occurring only once. Sequenced material: sorted CD4+, CD8+, or CD8+CD57+ T cells (not recorded which) from PBMCs. These receptors were taken from a human donor in good health, serving as a control. CDR3s include the opening cysteine and the closing phenylalanine or tryptophan. A D gene is named only where the DNA matches it firmly. Size is stated for part of the rows, as once, few or many counts, or as a class when the clone is expanded.

. TRBJ1-4 TRBV7-7 . TGTGCTAGCAGCTTAGCTACCGGACTTAATGAAAAACTGTTTTTT CASSLATGLNEKLFF
. TRBJ1-1 TRBV10-3 . TGTGCCATCACCCCGGCCCAATCGAAGAATGAAGCTTTCTTT CAITPAQSKNEAFF
. TRBJ2-7 TRBV10-2 . TGCGCCAGCAGCACGGACGGGGGCTCCTGGGAGCAGTACTTC CASSTDGGSWEQYF
TRBD1 TRBJ2-3 TRBV20-1 many TGCAGTGCGACCCCGACAGGGGGCTTAGATACGCAGTATTTT CSATPTGGLDTQYF
TRBD1 TRBJ1-1 TRBV6-6 many TGTGCCAGCAGTTCGACAGGGGCGGCCACTGAAGCTTTCTTT CASSSTGAATEAFF
TRBD1 TRBJ1-5 TRBV2 few TGTGCCAGCAGCAGACAGGGTGAGACCCAGCATTTT CASSRQGETQHF
. TRBJ1-1 TRBV30 . TGTGCCTGGACGATGGGAGGGTCAGGTTATGGTTTCTTT CAWTMGGSGYGFF
. TRBJ1-1 TRBV19 many TGTGCCACCTGGCGGAACACTGAAGCTTTCTTT CATWRNTEAFF
. TRBJ1-2 TRBV7-2 . TGTGCCAGCAGCTTAGTCCCGAGGAGCTCCTACAATGAGTTC CASSLVPRSSYNEF
. TRBJ2-3 TRBV20-1 many TGCAGTGTAAGCCGACTCACAGATACGCAGTATTTT CSVSRLTDTQYF
. TRBJ2-1 TRBV11-2 few TGTGCCAGCAGCATTATCAATGAGCAGTTCTTC CASSIINEQFF
. TRBJ1-5 TRBV7-2 once TGTGCCAGCAGCTTAGGCTCCCGGGGACAGCCCCAGCATTTT CASSLGSRGQPQHF
TRBD1 TRBJ2-3 TRBV5-1 . TGCGCCAGCAGCCCCCAGACAGGGGGGAGCACAGATACGCAGTATTTT CASSPQTGGSTDTQYF
. TRBJ2-7 TRBV12-3/TRBV12-4 . TGTGCCAGCAGTTTAACCTCCATGCAGCAGTACTTC CASSLTSMQQYF
. TRBJ2-5 TRBV12-3/TRBV12-4 . TGTGCCAGCAGTAAGGCAGCGGGCCGCGCGGAGACCCAGTACTTC CASSKAAGRAETQYF
. TRBJ2-7 TRBV5-1 . TGCGCCAGCGCTACCCAACGCGGGCTGGCAAACGAGCAGTACTTC CASATQRGLANEQYF
. TRBJ1-6 TRBV12-3/TRBV12-4 . TGTGCCAGCAGTCGTGTTAGAGGTTCACCCCTCCACTTT CASSRVRGSPLHF
. TRBJ1-6 TRBV5-1 . TGCGCCAGCAGCTTAGCCCTTCCGGATTCACCCCTCCACTTT CASSLALPDSPLHF
. TRBJ2-4 TRBV9 . TGTGCCAGCAGCGTAGGGACAAGCGATATTCAGTACTTC CASSVGTSDIQYF
. TRBJ1-2 TRBV20-1 once TGCAGCGCTAGGAGTTTCCTCCGGGACAGCTACACCTTC CSARSFLRDSYTF
. TRBJ1-2 TRBV25-1 . TGTGCCAGCAGTTACAGTTGGGGATCTAACTATGGCTACACCTTC CASSYSWGSNYGYTF
TRBD1 TRBJ1-5 TRBV10-3 . TGTGCCAGCAGTTACCGACAGGGGTATCAGCCCCAGCATTTT CASSYRQGYQPQHF
. TRBJ2-7 TRBV6-6 . TGTGCCAGCAGTAACACCGGGACAACCTACGAGCAGTACTTC CASSNTGTTYEQYF
TRBD2 TRBJ2-1 TRBV10-3 . TGTGCCATCAGTGACCTGACTAGCGGGGCTACCTACAATGAGCAGTTCTTC CAISDLTSGATYNEQFF
. TRBJ1-3 TRBV7-2 once TGTGCCAGCAGCGCATATCCGAGGGGGGCAGATTTT CASSAYPRGADF
TRBD1 TRBJ1-5 TRBV20-1 many TGCAGTGCTAGAGGGGGACAGGGGAGTTATCAGCCCCAGCATTTT CSARGGQGSYQPQHF
. TRBJ1-5 TRBV24-1 . TGTGCCACCAGTGACCGATCAGGGGACACTCATCCCCAGCATTTT CATSDRSGDTHPQHF
TRBD1 TRBJ1-1 TRBV19 many TGTGCCAGTACAAAGGGACAGGGGAACACTGAAGCTTTCTTT CASTKGQGNTEAFF
. TRBJ1-2 TRBV20-1 . TGCAGTGCTAGAGCGCGGCGGGGCTCTTGCTACACCTTC CSARARRGSCYTF
. TRBJ2-3 TRBV11-2 . TGTGCCAGCAGTTTAGTTCTACAAGGGGGATCGTATACGCAGTATTTT CASSLVLQGGSYTQYF
. TRBJ1-4 TRBV11-2 . TGTGCCAGCAGCTTAGAACGGGGCCATGAAAAACTGTTTTTT CASSLERGHEKLFF
. TRBJ2-5 TRBV7-2 . TGTGCCAGCAGATTGGGGACGGACTATGGCTACACCTTCCAGTACTTC CASRLGTDYGYTFQYF
TRBD1 TRBJ2-3 TRBV5-5 . TGTGCCAGCAGCCGGACAGGCATGGGCACAGATACGCAGTATTTT CASSRTGMGTDTQYF
. TRBJ2-2 TRBV5-1 . TGCGCCAGCAGCTTGGGGGACTTTGGCTACGACACCGGGGAGCTGTTTTTT CASSLGDFGYDTGELFF
. TRBJ2-3 TRBV15 few TGTGCCACCAGCAGAGTCGGGTCAGGTCGGCTAACAGATACGCAGTATTTT CATSRVGSGRLTDTQYF
TRBD2 TRBJ2-7 TRBV24-1 . TGTGCCACGCGGGGACTAGCGGCCTACGAGCAGTACTTC CATRGLAAYEQYF
. TRBJ2-1 TRBV20-1 . TGCAGTGCTATTGGGGGGGCCCAGCTAGGTAATGAGCAGTTCTTC CSAIGGAQLGNEQFF
TRBD1 TRBJ1-1 TRBV20-1 once TGCAGTGCTAGGCCCCTGGCAGTTAACAGGGGGGAGGGCACTGAAGCTTTCTTT CSARPLAVNRGEGTEAFF
. TRBJ1-5 TRBV7-2 . TGTGCCAGCAGCCTATGGCAAGGGCGAATGCACAGATACTTT CASSLWQGRMHRYF
. TRBJ2-2 TRBV2 once . CASSQEDTGELFFGF
. TRBJ1-2 TRBV2 . TGTGCCAGCAGGCCAAGGGACGGAACTAGGGGCTACACCTTC CASRPRDGTRGYTF
. TRBJ1-4 TRBV20-1 . TGCAGTGCTGAAGGTCCCGTTGGCCGAAAACTGTTTTTT CSAEGPVGRKLFF
TRBD1 TRBJ1-2 TRBV20-1 . TGCAGTGCTAGGAGAGGGGGACAGGGAGATGGCTACACCTTC CSARRGGQGDGYTF
TRBD2 TRBJ2-1 TRBV7-3 . TGTGCCAGCAGCTCAGTTGTAGCGGGGGGCAATGAGCAGTTCTTC CASSSVVAGGNEQFF
. TRBJ1-1 TRBV10-3 . TGTGCCATCAGTCCCGACCCGGGAATGAACTTTGAAGCTTTCTTT CAISPDPGMNFEAFF
TRBD2 TRBJ2-7 TRBV7-3 . TGTGCCAGCAGCGTGACTAGCGGGGGGGCCGGGACCTACGAGCAGTACTTC CASSVTSGGAGTYEQYF
TRBD1 TRBJ1-6 TRBV20-1 . TGCAGTGCCGAATCGACCGGGACAGGGAATTCACCCCTCCACTTT CSAESTGTGNSPLHF
. TRBJ2-6 TRBV10-3 . TGTGCCATCAGTGAGGGGGGGCCTGGGGCCAACGTCCTGACTTTC CAISEGGPGANVLTF